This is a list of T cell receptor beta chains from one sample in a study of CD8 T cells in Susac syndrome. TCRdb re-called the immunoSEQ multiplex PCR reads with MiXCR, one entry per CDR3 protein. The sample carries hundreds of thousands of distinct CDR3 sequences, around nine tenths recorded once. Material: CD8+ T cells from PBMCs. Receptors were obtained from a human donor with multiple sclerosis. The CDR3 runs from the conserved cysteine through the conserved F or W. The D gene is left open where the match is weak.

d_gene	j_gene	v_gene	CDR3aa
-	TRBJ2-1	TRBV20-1	CSARVGEWEQFF
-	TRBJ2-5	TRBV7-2	CASSPKSVSESETQYF
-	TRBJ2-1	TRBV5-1	CASSLGKVRTVEQFF
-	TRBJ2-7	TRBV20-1	CSALGGPAYEQYF
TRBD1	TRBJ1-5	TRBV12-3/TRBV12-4	CASSPGGRNQPQHF
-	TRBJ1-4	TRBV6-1	CASSPGQPFYEKLFF
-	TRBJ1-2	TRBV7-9	CASTSRVPNYGYTF
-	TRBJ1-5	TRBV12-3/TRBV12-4	CASSLNSGRTSNQPQHF
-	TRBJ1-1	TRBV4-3	CASSQGSSVGEAFF
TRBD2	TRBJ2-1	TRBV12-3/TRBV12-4	CASSHLSYMVAGSNEQFF
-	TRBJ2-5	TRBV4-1	CASSRMAGRQETQYF
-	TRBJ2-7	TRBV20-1	CSARADGSLSYEQYF
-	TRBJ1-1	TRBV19	CASSGTTEAFF
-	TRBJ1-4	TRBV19	CASSAAGRWGEKLFF
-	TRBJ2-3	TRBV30	CAWSLGPDTQYF
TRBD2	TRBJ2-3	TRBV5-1	CASSPGTSLADTQYF
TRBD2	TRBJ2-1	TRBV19	CASSIGSGGSYNEQFF
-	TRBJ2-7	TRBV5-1	CASSLAALAHEQYF
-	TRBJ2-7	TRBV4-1	CASSQASRAGEQYF
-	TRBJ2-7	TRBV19	CASSIGPNTPYEQYF
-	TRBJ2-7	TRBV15	CATSRADSYEQYF
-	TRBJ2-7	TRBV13	CASSREGGPAEQYF
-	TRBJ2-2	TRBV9	CASSANTGELFF
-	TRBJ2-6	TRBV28	CASSLSGTVAGANVLTF
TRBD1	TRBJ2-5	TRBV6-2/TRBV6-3	CASRITGEETQYF
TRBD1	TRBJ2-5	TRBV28	CASSLGGEETQYF
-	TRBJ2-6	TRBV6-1	CASSGSTGGFSEGANVLTF
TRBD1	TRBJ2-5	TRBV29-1	CSATKQGESQETQYF
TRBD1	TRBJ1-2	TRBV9	CASSDIRDRAWLRDGYTF
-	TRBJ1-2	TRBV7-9	CASSGTGEPNYGYTF
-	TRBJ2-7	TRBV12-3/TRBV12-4	CASSFSLDQPYEQYF
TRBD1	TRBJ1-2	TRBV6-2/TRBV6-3	CASSETGFYGYTF
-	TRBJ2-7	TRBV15	CATSRDSYEQYF